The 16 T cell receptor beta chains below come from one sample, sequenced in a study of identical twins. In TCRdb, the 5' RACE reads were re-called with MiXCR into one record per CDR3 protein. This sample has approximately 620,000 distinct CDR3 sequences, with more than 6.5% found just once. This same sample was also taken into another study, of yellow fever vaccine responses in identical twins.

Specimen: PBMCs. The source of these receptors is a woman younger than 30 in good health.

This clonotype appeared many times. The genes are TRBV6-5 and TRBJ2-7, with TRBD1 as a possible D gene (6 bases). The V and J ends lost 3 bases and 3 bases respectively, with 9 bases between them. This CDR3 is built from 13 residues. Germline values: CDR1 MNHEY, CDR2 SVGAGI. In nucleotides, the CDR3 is TGTGCCAGCAGTTATCAGGGGTTCTACGAGCAGTACTTC. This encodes CASSYQGFYEQYF.

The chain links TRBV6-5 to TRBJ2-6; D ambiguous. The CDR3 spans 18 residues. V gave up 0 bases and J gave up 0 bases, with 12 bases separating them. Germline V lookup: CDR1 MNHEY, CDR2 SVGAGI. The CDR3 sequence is CASSYSFPESSGANVLTF. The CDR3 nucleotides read TGTGCCAGCAGTTACTCATTCCCAGAGAGCTCTGGGGCCAACGTCCTGACTTTC.

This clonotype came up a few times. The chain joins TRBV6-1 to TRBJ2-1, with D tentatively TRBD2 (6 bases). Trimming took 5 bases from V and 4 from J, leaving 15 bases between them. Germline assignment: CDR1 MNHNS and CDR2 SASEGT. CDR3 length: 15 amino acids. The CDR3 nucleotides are TGTGCCAGCAGTCCGGGGGACGGAAGATACAATGAGCAGTTCTTC. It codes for CASSPGDGRYNEQFF.

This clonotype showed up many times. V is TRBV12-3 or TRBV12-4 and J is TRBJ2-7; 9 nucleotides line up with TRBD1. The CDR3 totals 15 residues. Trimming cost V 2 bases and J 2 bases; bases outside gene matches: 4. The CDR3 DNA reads TGTGCCAGCAGTTTATCGACAGGGGGGCCCTACGAGCAGTACTTC. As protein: CASSLSTGGPYEQYF.

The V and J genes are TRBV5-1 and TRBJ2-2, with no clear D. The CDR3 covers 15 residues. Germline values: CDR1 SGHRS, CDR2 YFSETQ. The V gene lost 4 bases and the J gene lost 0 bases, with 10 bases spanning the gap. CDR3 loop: CASSRGLSNTGELFF. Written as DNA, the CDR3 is TGCGCCAGCAGCCGTGGGTTATCGAACACCGGGGAGCTGTTTTTT.

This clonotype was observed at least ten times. CDR3 sequence (DNA): TGCGCCAGCAGCCAAGATCGGGCGGGGACCTACGAGCAGTACTTC. This codes for CASSQDRAGTYEQYF. The chain carries TRBV4-3 and TRBJ2-7, with a weak D call TRBD2 (6 bases). CDR1 and CDR2 (germline): LGHNA, YSLEER. The CDR3 is made up of 15 amino acids. V dropped 0 bases and J dropped 2 bases, with 11 bases sitting between them.

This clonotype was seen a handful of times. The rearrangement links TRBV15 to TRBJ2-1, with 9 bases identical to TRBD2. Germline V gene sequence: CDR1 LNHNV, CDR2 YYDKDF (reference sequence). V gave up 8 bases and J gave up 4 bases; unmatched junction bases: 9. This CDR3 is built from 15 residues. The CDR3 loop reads CATAGLAGKYNEQFF. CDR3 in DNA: TGTGCCACCGCAGGCCTAGCGGGGAAATACAATGAGCAGTTCTTC.

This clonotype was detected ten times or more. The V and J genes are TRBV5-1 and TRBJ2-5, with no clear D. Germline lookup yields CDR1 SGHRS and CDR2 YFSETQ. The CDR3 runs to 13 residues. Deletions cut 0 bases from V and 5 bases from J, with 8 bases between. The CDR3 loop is CASSLELAETQYF. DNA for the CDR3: TGCGCCAGCAGCTTGGAGTTGGCGGAGACCCAGTACTTC.

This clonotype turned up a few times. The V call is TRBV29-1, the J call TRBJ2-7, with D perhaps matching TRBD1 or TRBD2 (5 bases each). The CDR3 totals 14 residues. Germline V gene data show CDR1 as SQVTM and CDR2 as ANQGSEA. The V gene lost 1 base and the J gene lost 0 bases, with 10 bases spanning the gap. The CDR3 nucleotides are TGCAGCGTTGAAGGTGGGGGTGACTCCTACGAGCAGTACTTC. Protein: CSVEGGGDSYEQYF.

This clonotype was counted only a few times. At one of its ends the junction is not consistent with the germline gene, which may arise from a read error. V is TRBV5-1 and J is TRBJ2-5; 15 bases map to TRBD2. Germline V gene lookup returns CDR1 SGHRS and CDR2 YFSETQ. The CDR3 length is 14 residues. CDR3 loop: CASSGTSGGPSRDF. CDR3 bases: TGCGCCAGCAGCGGGACTAGCGGGGGGCCGTCACGGGACTTC.

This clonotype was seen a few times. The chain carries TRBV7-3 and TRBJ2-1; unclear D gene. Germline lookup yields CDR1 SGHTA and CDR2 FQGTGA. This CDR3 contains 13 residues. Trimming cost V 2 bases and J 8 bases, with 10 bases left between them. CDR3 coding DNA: TGTGCCAGCAGCTTACGAAATAGCCATGAGCAGTTCTTC. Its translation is CASSLRNSHEQFF.

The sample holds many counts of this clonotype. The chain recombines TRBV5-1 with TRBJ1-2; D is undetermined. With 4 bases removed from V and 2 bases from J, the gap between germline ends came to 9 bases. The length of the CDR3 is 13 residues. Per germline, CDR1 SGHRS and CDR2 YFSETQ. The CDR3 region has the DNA TGCGCCAGCAGCCACGACGGCAACTATGGCTACACCTTC. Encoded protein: CASSHDGNYGYTF.

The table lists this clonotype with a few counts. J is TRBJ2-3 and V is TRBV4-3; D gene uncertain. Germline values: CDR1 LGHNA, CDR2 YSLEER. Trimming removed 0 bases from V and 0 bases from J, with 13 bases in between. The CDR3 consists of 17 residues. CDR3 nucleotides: TGCGCCAGCAGCCAAGATCGCCTAGAGTTTAGCACAGATACGCAGTATTTT. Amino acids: CASSQDRLEFSTDTQYF.

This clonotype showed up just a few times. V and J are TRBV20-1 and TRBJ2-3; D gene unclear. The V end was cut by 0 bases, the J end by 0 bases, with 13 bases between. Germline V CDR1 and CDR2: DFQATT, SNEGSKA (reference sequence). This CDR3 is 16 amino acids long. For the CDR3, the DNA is TGCAGTGCTAGAGATCAAGTTAAGACTAGCACAGATACGCAGTATTTT. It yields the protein CSARDQVKTSTDTQYF.

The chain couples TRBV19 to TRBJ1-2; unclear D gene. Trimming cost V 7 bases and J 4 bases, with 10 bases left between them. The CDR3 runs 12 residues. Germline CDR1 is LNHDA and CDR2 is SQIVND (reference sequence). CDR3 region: CASKASVYGYTF. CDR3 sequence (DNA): TGTGCCAGTAAGGCGTCTGTCTATGGCTACACCTTC. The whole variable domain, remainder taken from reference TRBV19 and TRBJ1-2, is DGGITQSPKYLFRKEGQNVTLSCEQNLNHDAMYWYRQDPGQGLRLIYYSQIVNDFQKGDIAEGYSVSREKKESFPLTVTSAQKNPTAFYLCASKASVYGYTFGSGTRLTVV.

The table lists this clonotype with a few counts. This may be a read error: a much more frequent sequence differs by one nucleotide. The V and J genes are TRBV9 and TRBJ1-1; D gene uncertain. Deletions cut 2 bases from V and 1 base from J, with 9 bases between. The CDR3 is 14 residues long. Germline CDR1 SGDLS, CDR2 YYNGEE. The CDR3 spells CASSVATTNTEAFF. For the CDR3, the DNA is TGTGCCAGCAGCGTCGCGACGACGAACACTGAAGCTTTCTTT.